This T cell receptor beta chain was recorded in a study of pediatric ulcerative colitis. Germline CDR1 is MNHEY and CDR2 is SVGAGI. The CDR3 runs 15 residues. The ends were cut back, 3 bases at V and 6 bases at J, with 18 bases in the middle. In regard to this clone: What it binds is unknown.

Clones were read by immunoSEQ multiplex PCR, and TCRdb kept only the in-frame ones, dropping some. The sample has tens of thousands of clones, 70% to 85% seen once; the top ten hold 4% to 6.5%. Study-wide results and limits: All ulcerative colitis patients, but no controls, carried two rectal clonotypes.

This clonotype was obtained from a boy between 10 and 17 years old with moderate ulcerative colitis. This chain uses TRBV6-5 with TRBJ2-7; D could derive from TRBD1 or TRBD2 (5 bases each). Sample: blood. The CDR3 sequence is CASSYPGQGQFEQYF. For the CDR3, the DNA is TGTGCCAGCAGTTATCCGGGGCAGGGTCAGTTCGAGCAGTACTTC.